Below, one TCR beta chain is given with its context. This specimen comes from a study of T cell responses to AZD1222 COVID-19 vaccine. This table comes from immunoSEQ multiplex PCR, and its TCRdb copy is limited to in-frame clones, with some not included. Of some 120,000 clones listed, approximately 88% are singletons. Germline V gives CDR1 MNHEY, CDR2 SMNVEV (reference sequence). The CDR3 extends over 13 amino acids. The V end was cut by 5 bases, the J end by 4 bases, with 12 bases between. This receptor was obtained from an adult in good health. The sample consisted of peripheral blood, taken on day 0 of AZD1222 vaccination. The genes are TRBV27 and TRBJ2-7, with D perhaps TRBD1 (5 bases). The CDR3: CASSVQGAYEQYF. DNA of the CDR3: TGTGCCAGCAGTGTACAAGGGGCTTACGAGCAGTACTTC.